A selection of T cell receptor beta chains follows, all from one sample in a study of T-cell reconstitution after alpha-beta-depleted transplantation in children. TCRdb independently ran MiXCR on the PCR reads; one entry per CDR3 protein. The table has about 460,000 distinct CDR3 sequences, 10% seen once. The sequencing used PBMCs, collected before TCRalphabeta/CD19-depleted stem cell transplant. The receptor set was obtained from a child aged 2-9 years with inherited bone marrow failure, due to receive a stem cell transplant. CDR3s leave out the opening cysteine and the closing phenylalanine or tryptophan. The order of the fields is CDR3 protein, CDR3 length, V gene, J gene.

CDR3: ASSFMRGFEMNTEAF
length: 15
V: TRBV5-1
J: TRBJ1-1

CDR3: ASSHREGPTDTQY
length: 13
V: TRBV4-3
J: TRBJ2-3

CDR3: ASRLAGGKDEQF
length: 12
V: TRBV6-2/TRBV6-3
J: TRBJ2-1

CDR3: ASSLDWGSGTDTQY
length: 14
V: TRBV7-2
J: TRBJ2-3

CDR3: SVARDREETQY
length: 11
V: TRBV29-1
J: TRBJ2-5

CDR3: TSSSRTSGSGAYNEQF
length: 16
V: TRBV12-3/TRBV12-4
J: TRBJ2-1

CDR3: ASSHTHREQF
length: 10
V: TRBV12-3/TRBV12-4
J: TRBJ2-1

CDR3: ASSPGRQSAKTQY
length: 13
V: TRBV5-1
J: TRBJ2-5

CDR3: ASSSRLAGSYEQY
length: 13
V: TRBV6-2/TRBV6-3
J: TRBJ2-7

CDR3: SATEGTDTQY
length: 10
V: TRBV29-1
J: TRBJ2-3

CDR3: ASSFKTNYGYT
length: 11
V: TRBV12-3/TRBV12-4
J: TRBJ1-2

CDR3: ATSIQDNPPYNEQF
length: 14
V: TRBV15
J: TRBJ2-1

CDR3: SAILMGGVFSNQPQH
length: 15
V: TRBV20-1
J: TRBJ1-5

CDR3: ASSFQGGITGELF
length: 13
V: TRBV7-2
J: TRBJ2-2

CDR3: ASSRTRDNEQF
length: 11
V: TRBV19
J: TRBJ2-1

CDR3: ASTNSNTNEKLF
length: 12
V: TRBV4-3
J: TRBJ1-4

CDR3: ASSQAQGSNEKLF
length: 13
V: TRBV4-2
J: TRBJ1-4

CDR3: ASSLEGTGAYEQY
length: 13
V: TRBV4-3
J: TRBJ2-7

CDR3: ASSQGRGTAYT
length: 11
V: TRBV3-1
J: TRBJ1-2

CDR3: ASSDSANYGYT
length: 11
V: TRBV19
J: TRBJ1-2

CDR3: SARDFGAGGG
length: 10
V: TRBV20-1
J: TRBJ2-7

CDR3: ASSYRLAADTQY
length: 12
V: TRBV6-5
J: TRBJ2-3

CDR3: ASSQELDWGNTEAF
length: 14
V: TRBV4-3
J: TRBJ1-1

CDR3: ASSIRGRINEKLF
length: 13
V: TRBV19
J: TRBJ1-4

CDR3: ASSPRVSGNEQF
length: 12
V: TRBV5-1
J: TRBJ2-1

CDR3: ASSSLFRDRGLDYGYT
length: 16
V: TRBV11-1
J: TRBJ1-2

CDR3: ASSARTGLGPEAF
length: 13
V: TRBV5-1
J: TRBJ1-1

CDR3: SARDRDGSNYGYT
length: 13
V: TRBV20-1
J: TRBJ1-2